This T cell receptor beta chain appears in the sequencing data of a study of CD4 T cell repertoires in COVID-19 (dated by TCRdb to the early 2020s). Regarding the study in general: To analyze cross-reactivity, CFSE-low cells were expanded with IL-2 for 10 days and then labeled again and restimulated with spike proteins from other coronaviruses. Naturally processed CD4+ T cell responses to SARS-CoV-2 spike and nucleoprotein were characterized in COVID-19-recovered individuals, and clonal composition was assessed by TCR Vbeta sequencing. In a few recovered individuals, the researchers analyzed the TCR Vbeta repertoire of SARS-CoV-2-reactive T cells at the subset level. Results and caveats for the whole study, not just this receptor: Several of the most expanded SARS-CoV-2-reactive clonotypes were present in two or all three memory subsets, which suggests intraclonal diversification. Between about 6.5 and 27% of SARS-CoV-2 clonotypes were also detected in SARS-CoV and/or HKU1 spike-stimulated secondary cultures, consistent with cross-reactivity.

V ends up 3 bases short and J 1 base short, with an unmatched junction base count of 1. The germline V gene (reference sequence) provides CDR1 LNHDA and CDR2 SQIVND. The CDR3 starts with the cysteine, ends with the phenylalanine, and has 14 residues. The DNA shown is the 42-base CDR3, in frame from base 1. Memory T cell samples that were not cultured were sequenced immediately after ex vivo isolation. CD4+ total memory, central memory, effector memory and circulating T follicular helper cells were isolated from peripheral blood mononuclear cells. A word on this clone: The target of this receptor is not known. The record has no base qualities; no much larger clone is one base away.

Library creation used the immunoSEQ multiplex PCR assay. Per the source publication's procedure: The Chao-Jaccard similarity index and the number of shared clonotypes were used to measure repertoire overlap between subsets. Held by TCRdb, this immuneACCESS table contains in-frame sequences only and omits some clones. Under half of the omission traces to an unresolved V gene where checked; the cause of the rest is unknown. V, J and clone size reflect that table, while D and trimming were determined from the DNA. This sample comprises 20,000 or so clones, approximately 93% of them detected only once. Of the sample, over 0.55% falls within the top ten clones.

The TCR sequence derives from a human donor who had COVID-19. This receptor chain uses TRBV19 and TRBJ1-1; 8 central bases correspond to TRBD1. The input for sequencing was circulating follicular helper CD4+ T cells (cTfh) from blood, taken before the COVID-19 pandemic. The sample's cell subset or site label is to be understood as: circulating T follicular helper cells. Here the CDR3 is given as CASSIQGANTEAFF. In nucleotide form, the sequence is TGTGCCAGTAGTATTCAGGGGGCGAACACTGAAGCTTTCTTT. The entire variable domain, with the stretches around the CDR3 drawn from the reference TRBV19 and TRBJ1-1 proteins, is DGGITQSPKYLFRKEGQNVTLSCEQNLNHDAMYWYRQDPGQGLRLIYYSQIVNDFQKGDIAEGYSVSREKKESFPLTVTSAQKNPTAFYLCASSIQGANTEAFFGQGTRLTVV.